Below, 27 T cell receptor beta chains from the same sample are listed, as sequenced in a study of cytomegalovirus exposure and HLA in healthy donors. Primers: 60 Vbeta forward and 13 Jbeta reverse. Assay: immunoSEQ multiplex PCR; the TCRdb copy retains only in-frame clones and omits some. Its listing shows some 44,000 clones. Sequenced: PBMCs. These receptor sequences come from a woman aged 30 to 39 in good health and CMV-seronegative.

This chain links TRBV7-2 with TRBJ2-1; D gene unclear. This CDR3 region has 12 residues. CDR1 and CDR2 (germline): SGHTA, FQGNSA. V was shortened by 5 bases and J by 7 bases, with 9 bases between the two germline ends. The CDR3 DNA sequence: TGTGCCAGCAGCCCCAAACGGAATGAGCAGTTCTTC. Protein sequence: CASSPKRNEQFF.

The V and J genes are TRBV9 and TRBJ2-3, with 8 bases lining up with TRBD2. CDR3 length equals 14 residues. Germline CDR1 and CDR2: SGDLS and YYNGEE. The junction had 6 bases not matched to a gene; V was cut back by 3 bases and J by 6 bases. CDR3 nucleotide sequence: TGTGCCAGCAGCGAGAGGACTAGCCCCGATACGCAGTATTTT. It translates to CASSERTSPDTQYF.

V and J are TRBV10-1 and TRBJ1-1; D possibly corresponds to TRBD1 (5 bases). The CDR3 is 13 amino acids. V shed 2 bases and J shed 1 base, with 5 bases lying between them. CDR1 is WNHNN, CDR2 SYGVQD, per germline (reference sequence). The CDR3 sequence is CASSEDRNTEAFF. The CDR3 nucleotides are TGCGCCAGCAGTGAGGACAGGAACACTGAAGCTTTCTTT.

The gene calls are TRBV7-2 and TRBJ2-3; D is unclear. The CDR3 is made up of 13 amino acids. The ends were cut back, 3 bases at V and 8 bases at J, with 12 bases in the middle. Germline loops: CDR1 SGHTA, CDR2 FQGNSA. In DNA, the CDR3 is TGTGCCAGCAGCTTGACTCGACGCGGTACGCAGTATTTT. Its translation is CASSLTRRGTQYF.

CDR3 amino acids: CASSQEGGPSTDTQYF. DNA of the CDR3: TGCGCCAGCAGCCAAGAGGGCGGGCCCAGCACAGATACGCAGTATTTT. The rearrangement joins TRBV4-3 to TRBJ2-3; a weak D match, TRBD2 (5 bases). Per germline, CDR1 LGHNA and CDR2 YSLEER. CDR3 length equals 16 residues. V lost 0 bases to trimming and J lost 0 bases, with 10 bases between them.

Concerning this clone: The sample holds other DNA sequences that translate to the same CDR3. This chain connects TRBV30 to TRBJ1-5; TRBD1 might be the D (6 bases). The CDR3 contains 16 residues. Germline V gene lookup returns CDR1 GTSNPN and CDR2 SVGIG (reference sequence). V dropped 1 base and J dropped 0 bases, with 13 bases sitting between them. CDR3 sequence reads: CAWSEQGVFSNQPQHF. The DNA of the CDR3 is TGTGCCTGGAGTGAACAGGGAGTCTTTAGCAATCAGCCCCAGCATTTT.

This chain links TRBV4-2 with TRBJ2-2; D is ambiguous. The CDR3 totals 17 residues. The V and J ends lost 1 base and 4 bases respectively, with 16 bases between them. The germline V gene has CDR1 LGHNA and CDR2 YNFKEQ. The CDR3 DNA is TGTGCCAGCAGCCAAGTTGTCGCCGCGGAACCCACCGGGGAGCTGTTTTTT. Encoded protein: CASSQVVAAEPTGELFF.

The CDR3 DNA follows: TGTGCCAGCAGCGTCAGGGGGGTACGGACTGAAGCTTTCTTT. The encoded protein is CASSVRGVRTEAFF. The rearrangement uses TRBV5-4 and TRBJ1-1, with 7 bases identical to TRBD1. The V gene's germline CDR1 is SGHNT and CDR2 YYREEE (reference sequence). This CDR3 is built from 14 residues. V shed 4 bases, J shed 5 bases, and the junction held 8 bases outside the gene matches.

This rearrangement joins TRBV18 to TRBJ1-2; maybe TRBD1 (5 bases). This CDR3 region has 15 residues. The germline CDR1 and CDR2 sequences are KGHSH and LQKENI. Trimming took off 0 bases at V and 8 bases at J, with 16 bases between the two ends. CDR3 DNA: TGTGCCAGCTCACCACCGGGCGGGGCAGTGCGGGGCTACACCTTC. It specifies CASSPPGGAVRGYTF. Full variable domain (outside the CDR3, taken from reference TRBV18 and TRBJ1-2): NAGVMQNPRHLVRRRGQEARLRCSPMKGHSHVYWYRQLPEEGLKFMVYLQKENIIDESGMPKERFSAEFPKEGPSILRIQQVVRGDSAAYFCASSPPGGAVRGYTFGSGTRLTVV.

CDR3 in DNA: TGCAGCGTTGAAGGATGGACTAGCGGGAGTCATCGAAAAGAGACCCAGTACTTC. This encodes CSVEGWTSGSHRKETQYF. The chain links TRBV29-1 to TRBJ2-5; TRBD2 matches at 13 bases. The CDR3 consists of 18 residues. Germline trimming cut 1 base from V and 3 bases from J; bases unmatched to any gene: 11. Germline lookup yields CDR1 SQVTM and CDR2 ANQGSEA.

CDR3 sequence reads: CASSPRGVAGGTTYEQYF. CDR3 DNA sequence: TGTGCCAGCAGTCCCCGGGGGGTAGCGGGAGGGACGACGTACGAGCAGTACTTC. This chain uses TRBV28 with TRBJ2-7, with 11 bases aligning to TRBD2. Germline trimming cut 5 bases from V and 4 bases from J; bases unmatched to any gene: 16. The CDR3 is 18 amino acids. Germline V lookup: CDR1 MDHEN, CDR2 SYDVKM.

This chain joins TRBV27 and TRBJ1-2, with a possible D match to TRBD1 (6 bases). Germline lookup yields CDR1 MNHEY and CDR2 SMNVEV (reference sequence). The V end lost 7 bases, the J end lost 5 bases, and 23 bases lay between the germline ends. The CDR3 covers 16 residues. The DNA for the CDR3 is TGTGCCAGCACCCCCCGGGGGAGGGGGTTCGGTTATGGCTACACCTTC. It translates to CASTPRGRGFGYGYTF.

V and J are TRBV9 and TRBJ2-3, with TRBD2 matching 7 bases. The CDR3 has 16 amino acids. The germline V gene encodes CDR1 SGDLS and CDR2 YYNGEE. V gave up 0 bases and J gave up 6 bases; unmatched junction bases: 10. DNA for the CDR3: TGTGCCAGCAGCGTAGAGGGCGGGAGAGTCGGGGATACGCAGTATTTT. Translation: CASSVEGGRVGDTQYF.

The chain links TRBV5-4 to TRBJ2-7; 7 nucleotides align to TRBD1. Germline V gene lookup returns CDR1 SGHNT and CDR2 YYREEE (reference sequence). The CDR3 runs to 15 residues. The V and J ends lost 2 bases and 2 bases, in that order; junction bases with no gene match: 7. The CDR3 is CASSLGTEIAYEQYF. The CDR3 nucleotides read TGTGCCAGCAGCTTAGGGACAGAGATTGCCTACGAGCAGTACTTC.

This chain joins TRBV15 and TRBJ2-7; possibly TRBD1 for D (6 bases). This CDR3 is 17 amino acids long. CDR1 is LNHNV and CDR2 is YYDKDF in the germline V gene (reference sequence). The V end was cut by 2 bases, the J end by 5 bases, with 22 bases between. The CDR3 region has the DNA TGTGCCACCAGCAGACATTCCACAGGGTTTAGTCTTAACGAGCAGTACTTC. Amino acid sequence: CATSRHSTGFSLNEQYF.

This chain uses TRBV4-3 with TRBJ1-1; TRBD1 matches 7 bases. V shed 4 bases and J 4 bases; nucleotides not matched to a gene: 9. Germline V lookup: CDR1 LGHNA, CDR2 YSLEER. The CDR3 covers 15 residues. The CDR3 protein is CASSRETGFFTEAFF. The CDR3 DNA sequence: TGCGCCAGCAGCCGAGAGACAGGGTTTTTCACTGAAGCTTTCTTT.

The chain employs TRBV5-8 and TRBJ1-1; D call uncertain. Germline assignment: CDR1 SGHTS and CDR2 YDEGEE. Deletions cut 5 bases from V and 10 bases from J, with 12 bases between. This CDR3 has 11 residues. CDR3 sequence reads: CASRWEGSAFF. In DNA, the CDR3 is TGTGCCAGCAGGTGGGAGGGTTCAGCTTTCTTT.

This clone is classed as medium-sized by frequency. The J gene is TRBJ1-1, the V gene TRBV9; no clear D. This CDR3 spans 13 amino acids. The germline CDR1 and CDR2 sequences are SGDLS and YYNGEE. The germline V and J ends were trimmed by 1 base and 3 bases, with 7 bases remaining between them. CDR3 sequence reads: CASSVPGDTEAFF. The CDR3 nucleotides are TGTGCCAGCAGCGTACCGGGAGACACTGAAGCTTTCTTT.

Regarding this clone: One junction end does not reproduce the germline sequence, and a read error may be involved. The chain is built from TRBV4-3 and TRBJ2-1; 7 nucleotides match TRBD2. This CDR3 spans 16 amino acids. CDR1 is LGHNA, CDR2 YSLEER, per germline. Here the CDR3 reads CVSSQGSSGRAREQFF. CDR3 in DNA: TGCGTCAGCAGCCAAGGCTCTTCGGGGAGGGCCCGGGAGCAGTTCTTC.

The V and J genes are TRBV5-4 and TRBJ1-1; 7 bases match TRBD1. CDR1 is SGHNT, CDR2 YYREEE, per germline (reference sequence). This CDR3 has 15 residues. V gave up 0 bases and J gave up 3 bases; unmatched junction bases: 5. The DNA of the CDR3 is TGTGCCAGCAGCTTGGACAGGGGAGGTGACACTGAAGCTTTCTTT. Translated: CASSLDRGGDTEAFF.

The chain combines TRBV11-3 with TRBJ2-1, with 10 nucleotides matching TRBD2. The length of the CDR3 is 16 residues. With V trimmed by 2 bases and J by 8 bases, 9 bases remained unmatched. CDR1 and CDR2 from the germline V gene are SGHNT and YENEEA. CDR3 DNA: TGTGCCAGCAGCTTAAACCGGGGACTAGCGAGTTATGAGCAGTTCTTC. It translates to CASSLNRGLASYEQFF.

The chain joins TRBV5-1 to TRBJ1-1; 7 positions agree with TRBD1. The length of the CDR3 is 13 residues. Germline V gene data show CDR1 as SGHRS and CDR2 as YFSETQ. V dropped 0 bases and J dropped 8; count of bases not matched to a gene: 4. The CDR3 DNA reads as TGCGCCAGCAGCTTGGAAGGGGGCTTAGAAGCTTTCTTT. Protein product: CASSLEGGLEAFF.

The chain is built from TRBV5-1 and TRBJ2-7, with a weak D call TRBD2 (5 bases). Germline V CDR1 and CDR2: SGHRS, YFSETQ. The CDR3 sequence is 13 residues long. The germline V and J ends were trimmed by 6 bases and 2 bases, with 12 bases remaining between them. The CDR3 here is CASIRTGTYEQYF. DNA for the CDR3: TGCGCCAGCATCAGGACTGGAACCTACGAGCAGTACTTC.

This chain links TRBV20-1 with TRBJ2-1; no reliable D call. The germline V and J ends were trimmed by 8 bases and 7 bases, with 12 bases remaining between them. The CDR3 length is 11 residues. CDR1 and CDR2 from the germline V gene are DFQATT and SNEGSKA (reference sequence). CDR3 DNA: TGCAGTTATTTTCCACTGAATGAGCAGTTCTTC. It encodes CSYFPLNEQFF.

For this clone: The sample has other DNA sequences that encode this CDR3 too. This rearrangement joins TRBV5-1 to TRBJ1-5; 8 bases agree with TRBD1. Germline V gene data show CDR1 as SGHRS and CDR2 as YFSETQ. This CDR3 has 15 amino acids. Trimming cost V 2 bases and J 0 bases; bases outside gene matches: 1. The CDR3 DNA reads TGCGCCAGCAGCTTAGGACAGGGTAGCAATCAGCCCCAGCATTTT. Encoded protein: CASSLGQGSNQPQHF.

This chain connects TRBV7-9 to TRBJ1-1, with D uncertain. The CDR3 totals 14 residues. With 5 bases removed from V and 5 bases from J, the gap between germline ends came to 15 bases. Germline loops: CDR1 SEHNR, CDR2 FQNEAQ (reference sequence). In DNA, the CDR3 is TGTGCCAGCAGCCCGGACGGGAGGTGGACTGAAGCTTTCTTT. This encodes CASSPDGRWTEAFF. The full variable domain, in which reference TRBV7-9 and TRBJ1-1 provide the parts outside the CDR3, is DTGVSQNPRHKITKRGQNVTFRCDPISEHNRLYWYRQTLGQGPEFLTYFQNEAQLEKSRLLSDRFSAERPKGSFSTLEIQRTEQGDSAMYLCASSPDGRWTEAFFGQGTRLTVV.

The gene calls are TRBV9 and TRBJ1-3; D is possibly TRBD1 (5 bases). Germline CDR1 is SGDLS and CDR2 is YYNGEE. Between the trimmed V and J ends, which lost 0 bases and 4 bases, there was a span of 17 bases. The CDR3 totals 17 residues. This chain's CDR3 is CASSVEQGLQSGNTIYF. The CDR3 DNA is TGTGCCAGCAGCGTAGAGCAGGGACTACAGTCCGGAAACACCATATATTTT.